These 9 T cell receptor beta chains were sequenced from one sample in a study of post-analysis software for immune sequencing data. The study, taken as a whole, reports: TRBV segments more frequent in patients than in controls numbered a few and included TRBV5-6, TRBV5-1 and TRBV20-1.

No antigen has been assigned to these receptors. Incorporated into the TCR beta cDNA libraries were unique molecular identifiers, which served to reduce PCR and sequencing biases. One entry per CDR3 protein, called by TCRdb with MiXCR from the PCR reads. Among about 180,000 distinct CDR3 sequences, around 30% were seen once, and the ten largest hold approximately 1.4%. Specimen: blood. The origin of the receptors is a girl aged 10 to 17 with multiple sclerosis.

About this clonotype: This sequence may be a read error, since a much larger clone differs from it by one base. The V and J genes are TRBV29-1 and TRBJ2-5, with D possibly TRBD1 on 5 matching bases. Germline V gene data show CDR1 as SQVTM and CDR2 as ANQGSEA. The CDR3 runs to 15 residues. Trimming took 2 bases from V and 11 from J, leaving 24 bases between them. CDR3 region: CSVEYSGWVDNEQYF. In DNA, the CDR3 is TGCAGCGTTGAATATTCAGGGTGGGTGGACAATGAGCAGTACTTC.

As concerns this clonotype: Given a much more abundant clone one base away, this may be a read error. This chain uses TRBV12-3 or TRBV12-4 with TRBJ1-5; TRBD1 is a possible D gene (5 bases). The CDR3 extends over 16 amino acids. V was clipped by 6 bases and J by 2 bases, with 17 bases between them. The CDR3 DNA is TGTGCCAGCAGGGAATTCACAGGTCGGGGCAATCAGCCCCAGCATTTT. Encoded protein: CASREFTGRGNQPQHF.

The rearrangement links TRBV27 to TRBJ2-2; weak D call: TRBD2 (6 bases). V gave up 5 bases and J gave up 4 bases, with 17 bases separating them. This CDR3 is built from 16 residues. Germline V lookup: CDR1 MNHEY, CDR2 SMNVEV (reference sequence). CDR3: CASSPLSGGSTGELFF. The CDR3 DNA reads TGTGCCAGCAGTCCTCTTTCCGGAGGGTCCACCGGGGAGCTGTTTTTT.

This clonotype appeared a single time. This sequence joins TRBV6-6 and TRBJ1-2, with 9 bases that match TRBD1. The germline gives CDR1 MNHNY, CDR2 SVGAGI (reference sequence). V shed 6 bases and J 1 base; nucleotides not matched to a gene: 6. This CDR3 has 15 amino acids. The CDR3 is CASRAGTGYNYGYTF. As DNA, the CDR3 is TGTGCCAGCAGGGCCGGGACAGGGTATAACTATGGCTACACCTTC.

The sample holds a few counts of this clonotype. The chain recombines TRBV20-1 with TRBJ1-1; a possible D gene is TRBD1 (5 bases). Germline V gene data show CDR1 as DFQATT and CDR2 as SNEGSKA (reference sequence). The V end lost 6 bases, the J end lost 1 base, and 18 bases lay between the germline ends. The CDR3 loop spans 15 amino acids. The CDR3 sequence is CSAPGVGVGNTEAFF. The CDR3 nucleotides read TGCAGTGCCCCGGGGGTGGGGGTGGGGAACACTGAAGCTTTCTTT.

This clonotype was detected a few times. This chain uses TRBV29-1 with TRBJ1-1; D gene unclear. V was cut by 1 base and J by 6 bases, with 3 bases left in between. CDR1 is SQVTM, CDR2 ANQGSEA, per germline. This CDR3 is built from 10 residues. The CDR3 loop reads CSVEGPEAFF. In DNA, the CDR3 is TGCAGCGTTGAAGGGCCTGAAGCTTTCTTT.

This clonotype was detected many times. This chain joins TRBV5-1 and TRBJ1-4; D is undetermined. Germline V gene lookup returns CDR1 SGHRS and CDR2 YFSETQ. V was shortened by 2 bases and J by 6 bases, with 11 bases between the two germline ends. The CDR3 consists of 14 residues. The CDR3 coding sequence is TGCGCCAGCAGCTTTGGGCCAAGGGATGAAAAACTGTTTTTT. Protein sequence: CASSFGPRDEKLFF.

This clonotype was recorded a few times. The gene calls are TRBV5-1 and TRBJ1-2, with D tentatively TRBD1 (5 bases). The V and J ends lost 3 bases and 5 bases respectively, with 8 bases between them. The CDR3 totals 12 residues. The germline V gene encodes CDR1 SGHRS and CDR2 YFSETQ. CDR3 region: CASSSGVYGYTF. The CDR3, as DNA: TGCGCCAGCAGCTCGGGGGTTTATGGCTACACCTTC. The complete variable domain, with remaining parts taken from reference TRBV5-1 and TRBJ1-2, reads KAGVTQTPRYLIKTRGQQVTLSCSPISGHRSVSWYQQTPGQGLQFLFEYFSETQRNKGNFPGRFSGRQFSNSRSEMNVSTLELGDSALYLCASSSGVYGYTFGSGTRLTVV.

This clonotype was seen a few times. The rearrangement uses TRBV5-5 and TRBJ1-1; perhaps TRBD1 as D (5 bases). V dropped 6 bases and J dropped 4 bases, with 19 bases sitting between them. The CDR3 totals 15 residues. Germline V gene lookup returns CDR1 SGHKS and CDR2 YYEKEE (reference sequence). The CDR3 nucleotides are TGTGCCAGCACCCCCCGCCCAGGGAGAGGCACTGAAGCTTTCTTT. Translated: CASTPRPGRGTEAFF. Full variable domain (outside the CDR3, taken from reference TRBV5-5 and TRBJ1-1): DAGVTQSPTHLIKTRGQQVTLRCSPISGHKSVSWYQQVLGQGPQFIFQYYEKEERGRGNFPDRFSARQFPNYSSELNVNALLLGDSALYLCASTPRPGRGTEAFFGQGTRLTVV.